The entry below gives a single T cell receptor (beta chain) sequence along with its context. The antigen is undetermined. The CDR3 runs to 19 residues. The V and J ends lost 0 bases and 6 bases, in that order; junction bases with no gene match: 12. Assay: immunoSEQ multiplex PCR; the TCRdb copy retains only in-frame clones and omits some. Of around 100,000 clones in the sample, 75% to 95% were seen once. These data belong to a study of T cell responses to AZD1222 COVID-19 vaccine. The overall study: Timing groups of about 4 and about 12 weeks for second doses were pooled. The study's findings and limits: Researchers took repertoire samples only after the peak T cell response had come. Among those given AZD1222, only five or six were seropositive at baseline.

This receptor was taken from an adult in good health. This specimen consisted of peripheral blood, obtained on day 0 of AZD1222 vaccination. The chain links TRBV23-1 to TRBJ1-6; 9 bases map to TRBD1. TRBV23-1 is labeled an ORF, and its function is uncertain. The CDR3 DNA is TGCGCCAGCAGTCAATCAGGGACAGGGTGCCGCCTTTTTAATTCACCCCTCCACTTT. Translation: CASSQSGTGCRLFNSPLHF.